This T cell receptor beta chain was found in a study of T cells in Graves' hyperthyroidism and ophthalmopathy. Study-level findings and limits: Most thyroid clonotypes that were expanded above 0.001 also turned up in blood. Ophthalmopathy, which appeared later, was predicted by the model a median roughly 6.5 months before onset. Patients with ophthalmopathy were separated from those with stable hyperthyroidism by a 13 V-J model.

Ten or more counts support this clonotype. Its antigen is not identified. Authors of the study amplified TCR beta CDR3 regions from RNA transcripts. A first-round RT-PCR of the TCR CDR3 used the HTBI primer set. TCRdb re-analysed the multiplex PCR reads in MiXCR, keeping a single row per CDR3 protein. This table holds approximately 520,000 distinct CDR3 sequences, around 20% found once. Trimming left V 1 base short and J 5 bases short, with 5 bases between. Germline V lookup: CDR1 SGHTA, CDR2 FQGNSA. The CDR3 totals 12 residues. Patients were excluded for uncontrolled infection, other autoimmune disease, pregnancy or lactation.

The rearrangement links TRBV7-2 to TRBJ2-5; no clear D gene. This TCR was sampled from a man aged 18 to 35 with Graves' hyperthyroidism. Sequencing was carried out using blood. This CDR3 is CASSLVRETQYF. CDR3 in DNA: TGTGCCAGCAGCTTAGTTCGGGAGACCCAGTACTTC.